A single sample is the source of the 11 T cell receptor beta chains below, sequenced in a study of tissue T cells after allogeneic stem cell transplantation. As to time point: mouse harvest day 7 after allogeneic transplant. Tail vein injection delivered 10^7 T-cell-depleted bone marrow cells and 10^6 splenic CD5+ T cells. The assay was immunoSEQ multiplex PCR, and TCRdb's table has in-frame clones only and misses some. This sample has approximately 5,400 clones; around 50% occur once, and the top ten carry 9%. Sequencing was performed on gut tissue. The receptors here all came from a female BALB/c mouse given C57BL/6 T cells with graft-versus-host disease after an allogeneic hematopoietic cell transplant.

This clone was recorded a few times. Germline and genes: mouse. Read coverage stops 1 residue before the CDR3 terminus; the germline J gene supplies the remainder. V gene TRBV19 combines with J gene TRBJ1-6; 8 bases map to TRBD1. TRBJ1-6 is assigned to the ORF class and has an uncertain function. Per the germline V gene, CDR1 is FNHDT and CDR2 is SITEND (reference sequence). The CDR3 totals 13 residues. V shed 4 bases, J shed 11 bases, and the junction held 5 bases outside the gene matches. This chain's CDR3 is CASSRTGWTPLYF. Incomplete CDR3 DNA: TGTGCCAGCAGTCGGACAGGGTGGACGCCCCTCTAC.

Remarks on this clone: Mouse gene names apply. With the read ending 1 residue before the CDR3 end, the germline J gene is used to fill in that end. The chain links TRBV26 to TRBJ2-3, with D unresolved. The V end lost 4 bases, the J end lost 1 base, and 9 bases lay between the germline ends. The CDR3 extends over 14 amino acids. Germline lookup yields CDR1 KGHPV and CDR2 FQNQEV (reference sequence). CDR3 residues: CASSRNGGAETLYF. The sequenced part of the CDR3 DNA is TGTGCCAGCAGTCGAAACGGGGGTGCAGAAACGCTGTAT.

This clone was counted only a few times. The gene names here belong to mouse. The missing CDR3 end, 1 residue past where the read stops, is filled in from the germline J gene. V usage is TRBV20 and J usage is TRBJ2-3; D remains ambiguous. Germline V lookup: CDR1 GFQATS, CDR2 STVNSAI. This CDR3 is 10 amino acids long. The V end lost 3 bases, the J end lost 4 bases, and 2 bases lay between the germline ends. The chain's CDR3 is CGASTETLYF. The sequenced part of the CDR3 DNA is TGTGGTGCTAGTACAGAAACGCTGTAT.

To note about this clone: Gene names and germline match the mouse. The sequenced part of the CDR3 DNA is TGTGCCAGCAGCCGACTGGTCTCCTATGAACAGTAC. Its translation: CASSRLVSYEQY. The whole CDR3 reads CASSRLVSYEQYF. The V and J genes are TRBV4 and TRBJ2-7; a weak D match, TRBD2 (6 bases). The CDR3 end is not reached by the read, which stops 1 residue before it; the germline J gene fills it in. CDR1 is LGHDT and CDR2 is YNNKQL in the germline V gene (reference sequence). The CDR3 is 13 amino acids. V was cut by 5 bases and J by 0 bases, with 8 bases left in between.

In its sample, this clone was seen a few times. Germline and genes: mouse. The read terminates 1 residue before the CDR3 end, so the remaining end is supplied by the germline J gene. The rearrangement links TRBV13-3 to TRBJ1-6; D unresolved. TRBJ1-6 counts as an open reading frame of uncertain function. CDR1 and CDR2 (germline): NNHDY, SYVADS. There are 14 residues in the CDR3. V was trimmed by 2 bases and J by 4 bases, leaving 7 bases between them. The CDR3 loop is CASSEVRYNSPLYF. The part of the CDR3 DNA that was read is TGTGCCAGCAGTGAAGTCAGATATAATTCGCCCCTCTAC.

This clone was recorded only once. The gene symbols are mouse symbols. The CDR3 extends 1 residue past the end of the read, so its final part is completed from the germline J gene. V is TRBV13-2 and J is TRBJ2-5, with 9 bases lining up with TRBD2. The V segment lost 3 bases and the J segment 4 bases; nucleotides outside the gene matches: 6. The CDR3 is 15 residues long. Per the germline V gene, CDR1 is NNHNN and CDR2 is SYGAGS (reference sequence). The CDR3 here is CASGGYWGEEDTQYF. The DNA read from the CDR3 is TGTGCCAGCGGTGGATACTGGGGGGAGGAAGACACCCAGTAC.

The sample holds a few counts of this clone. Gene names refer to mouse genes. The read falls 1 residue short of the CDR3 end, and the missing part is taken from the germline J gene. This chain joins TRBV29 and TRBJ2-4; TRBD2 matches 12 bases. The CDR3 has 17 amino acids. Per germline, CDR1 MSHET and CDR2 SYDVDS. J gave up 1 base and V 2 bases, and 4 bases lay outside the gene matches. The CDR3 bases that were read are TGTGCTAGCAGTTTAATGGGACTGGGGGGCGGTCAAAACACCTTGTAC. Translating gives CASSLMGLGGGQNTLY. The CDR3, in full, reads CASSLMGLGGGQNTLYF.

Of note for this clone: The gene names here belong to mouse. The DNA ends 1 residue before the CDR3 does, and the rest of the CDR3 is filled in from the germline J gene. The genes are TRBV26 and TRBJ2-4; maybe TRBD2 (5 bases). Germline CDR1 and CDR2: KGHPV and FQNQEV (reference sequence). There are 14 residues in the CDR3. V gave up 4 bases and J gave up 0 bases, with 8 bases separating them. The sequenced CDR3 bases are TGTGCCAGCAGTCCCTACTGGAGTCAAAACACCTTGTAC. Its protein is CASSPYWSQNTLY. The full-length CDR3 reads as CASSPYWSQNTLYF.

Notes on this clone: The germline and genes are mouse ones. The CDR3 goes on 1 residue after the read ends, and that part is filled in from the germline J gene. The V and J genes are TRBV23 and TRBJ2-4; the table's D call, TRBD2, has no DNA check behind it. This CDR3 is 16 amino acids long. CDR1 is KGHTA, CDR2 FQNQQP, per germline. The CDR3 spells CSSSLGGRGGQNTLYF. The covered CDR3 bases are TGCTCCAGCAGCCTGGGGGGGCGCGGGGGTCAAAACACCTTGTAC. The full variable domain, rest sourced from reference TRBV23 and TRBJ2-4, is DAAVTQKPRYLIKMKGQEAEMKCIPEKGHTAVFWYQQKQSKELKFLIYFQNQQPLDQIDMVKERFSAVCPSSSLCSLGIRTCEAEDSALYLCSSSLGGRGGQNTLYFGAGTRLSVL.

Turning to this clone: Mouse names are used for the genes. The part of the CDR3 DNA that was read is TGTGCCAGCAGTGAGGGCAGGGCAAACTCCGACTACACC. Its translation: CASSEGRANSDYT. The whole CDR3 reads CASSEGRANSDYTF. The chain combines TRBV13-3 with TRBJ1-2; tentative D call: TRBD1 (5 bases). The read terminates 1 residue ahead of where the CDR3 ends, so the germline J gene completes it. Germline assignment: CDR1 NNHDY and CDR2 SYVADS. The CDR3 extends over 14 amino acids. V was clipped by 2 bases and J by 0 bases, with 8 bases between them.

This clone has just a few counts. Germline and genes: mouse. The read terminates 1 residue before the CDR3 end, so the remaining end is supplied by the germline J gene. The J gene is TRBJ1-3, the V gene TRBV26, with 11 bases lining up with TRBD1. V shed 6 bases, J shed 2 bases, and the junction held 3 bases outside the gene matches. The CDR3 is made up of 15 amino acids. Germline V gene data show CDR1 as KGHPV and CDR2 as FQNQEV (reference sequence). The CDR3 loop is CASSRGQGAGNTLYF. CDR3 bases read: TGTGCCAGCAGCCGGGGACAGGGGGCTGGAAATACGCTCTAT. Together with reference TRBV26 and TRBJ1-3, the CDR3 gives the full variable domain: NSKVIQTPRYLVKGQGQKAKMRCIPEKGHPVVFWYQQNKNNEFKFLINFQNQEVLQQIDMTEKRFSAECPSNSPCSLEIQSSEAGDSALYLCASSRGQGAGNTLYFGEGSRLIVV.